This record covers a single T cell receptor (beta chain). The same CDR3 is also encoded by other DNA sequences in this sample. Clones were sequenced by immunoSEQ multiplex PCR, and TCRdb holds only the in-frame ones, with some missing. The top ten hold 0.45% to 0.65% of the sample, which has 150,000 to 180,000 clones, roughly nine tenths seen once. The sample is drawn from a study of blood T cell repertoires in COVID-19. On the study more broadly: PBMCs, B-cell-depleted T cells, or T cells provided the cDNA or gDNA that made up the material.

This CDR3 is built from 15 residues. V lost 3 bases, J lost 0 bases, and 6 bases lay in between. CDR1 and CDR2 from the germline V gene are MNHEY and SMNVEV (reference sequence). The chain is built from TRBV27 and TRBJ1-6; no firm D call. The source is a man aged 50 to 60 with acute or convalescent COVID-19. Source material: peripheral blood. As DNA, the CDR3 is TGTGCCAGCAGTTTCGAGGGCTCCTATAATTCACCCCTCCACTTT. It specifies CASSFEGSYNSPLHF.